This T cell receptor (beta chain) comes out of a study of human T cells and chemical hapten exposure (dated by TCRdb to about 2021). For the study in its entirety: For sensitization, 2% DPC in acetone was applied to a roughly 2 cm by roughly 2 cm area of upper inner arm skin. The libraries were sequenced as a pool, and the TCR yield per sample differed mostly because of small variations in library volumes within the pool. Blood samples were taken from patients before sensitization (week 0) and at 2, 6 and about 24 weeks after DPC sensitization. Patch testing was done on the upper back using Finn chambers containing 0.01% DPC, and results were scored after 6 days according to International Contact Dermatitis Research Group standards. Twenty-nine alopecia patients provided blood for TCR sequencing at one to four time points (pre-sensitization, 2, 6 and 24 weeks). Alopecia areata with under or over 50% scalp involvement, alopecia totalis and alopecia universalis were represented in the patient cohort, which was mostly female. The study tracked peripheral blood TCR repertoire changes in vivo during primary and secondary sensitization to the hapten diphenylcyclopropenone (DPC) in alopecia patients. Patients additionally received weekly therapeutic DPC doses to the scalp throughout the roughly 25-week study period. Study-wide findings and limitations: Repeated subsampling changed both the strength of the expansion versus patch-test correlation and the threshold at which that correlation became significant. DPC sensitization did not change the number of TCRs with a frequency above 1 in 1000, and there was no evidence of changes in global repertoire structure. Because every patient had alopecia, a presumed autoimmune disease, the patients' immune response might differ from that of healthy individuals. The number of PT1 expanded TCRs positively correlated with patch test score, significant at thresholds 8, 16 and 32 but not 4. Compared with pre-sensitization or healthy control sets, expanded TCRs formed significantly more large CDR3 similarity clusters, which is consistent with antigen-driven responses.

Here V drops 5 bases and J drops 3 bases, and the junction holds 5 bases not matched to any gene. The CDR3 has 15 amino acids, counting the end cysteine and phenylalanine. The sequence is cut down to CDR3 DNA, 45 bases in frame from base 1. This clonotype was detected many times. The antigen it binds to is not known. Base qualities are not at hand, and no much larger clone is one base apart. What this sample's time point label stands for: patch test 1, 2 weeks after DPC sensitization. This specimen's treatment or condition label, interpreted: therapeutic diphenylcyclopropenone sensitization with weekly scalp DPC. At every patch-test visit, the blood draw took place before the patch test was put on. To be eligible, patients had to be aged 18 to 70, diagnosed with alopecia and judged suitable for DPC therapy, while pregnant patients were excluded. Total RNA was isolated from unfractionated whole blood collected in Tempus Blood RNA tubes.

Library method: RACE. The instrument was a NextSeq 500. Library preparation attached unique molecular identifiers to individual cDNA molecules for quantitative, reproducible TCR counting. For every blood RNA sample, sequencing covered both the TCR alpha and TCR beta chains. On the study's bioinformatics: A median of about 87,000 TCRs per sample was observed, with a range of 23,224 to 690,600. V, J and CDR3 annotation of the TCR reads was carried out using the Decombinator software suite. For the PS versus PT1 abundance plots, all samples were subsampled to the same number of TCRs (28,000). TCRs were defined as expanded if absent before sensitization and observed at least eight times at the 2-week time point. TCRdb trimmed public reads at Q25 via fastp, called clones via MiXCR and kept in-frame beta chains. Identical CDR3 proteins give one entry, which carries the most common genes and DNA. The V and J calls were determined by TCRdb, not by the authors. The sample profile shows tens of thousands of distinct CDR3 sequences; over 7.5% of them were found once. 3.3% of the sample is taken by the ten largest.

This receptor was identified in a woman in her forties with alopecia areata. Some clones in this sample may be carry-over from other donors' samples. The rearrangement combines TRBV12-3 or TRBV12-4 with TRBJ2-3; TRBD2 lines up with 10 middle nucleotides. The specimen was whole blood, collected in connection with sensitization to the hapten diphenylcyclopropenone (DPC). The nucleotides are TGTGCCAGCAGTCTGGGACTAGCGAGTACAGATACGCAGTATTTT. This codes for CASSLGLASTDTQYF.